Following are 11 T cell receptor beta chains from one sample sequenced in a study of T cells after yellow fever vaccination. Each CDR3 protein gets one entry after TCRdb re-called the 5' RACE reads with MiXCR. Of 250,000 to 350,000 distinct CDR3 sequences in the sample, around 4.5% were seen once. The sequences come from PBMCs, collected 15 days after the yellow fever booster vaccination. The receptors shown here come from a young man who received the YFV17D yellow fever vaccine.

J is TRBJ1-2 and V is TRBV4-1, with 10 nucleotides matching TRBD1. CDR3 size: 15 residues. Trimming took 10 bases from V and 7 from J; bases not matched to a gene: 15. The germline gives CDR1 MGHRA, CDR2 YSYEKL. In nucleotides, the CDR3 is TGCGCCACACAGACGGGACAGGGGCCTAGTCGTGGCTACACCTTC. Its protein is CATQTGQGPSRGYTF.

This clonotype showed up many times. The chain recombines TRBV7-3 with TRBJ2-1, with 10 bases fitting TRBD2. V dropped 5 bases and J dropped 3; count of bases not matched to a gene: 4. The germline V gene has CDR1 SGHTA and CDR2 FQGTGA. CDR3 length: 15 residues. The chain's CDR3 is CASSLSGGVYNEQFF. For the CDR3, the DNA is TGTGCCAGCAGCCTGAGCGGGGGGGTCTACAATGAGCAGTTCTTC.

In its sample, this clonotype was seen many times. V is TRBV4-3 and J is TRBJ2-5; D tentatively reads TRBD1 or TRBD2 (5 bases each). CDR3 size: 14 residues. Trimming took off 0 bases at V and 5 bases at J, with 10 bases between the two ends. Germline V gene sequence: CDR1 LGHNA, CDR2 YSLEER. CDR3 protein: CASSQDREWETQYF. The CDR3 DNA follows: TGCGCCAGCAGCCAAGACAGGGAGTGGGAGACCCAGTACTTC.

The CDR3 region has the DNA TGTGCCAGCAGCTCATCCAGCACCGGGACAGGGGTCGCTGAAGCTTTCTTT. It specifies CASSSSSTGTGVAEAFF. This chain joins TRBV5-6 and TRBJ1-1; TRBD1 matches at 10 bases. The CDR3 spans 17 residues. The ends lost 3 bases at V and 6 bases at J; junction bases unmatched: 14. Germline V gene sequence: CDR1 SGHDT, CDR2 YYEEEE.

This clonotype was counted many times. The rearrangement uses TRBV5-8 and TRBJ2-1, with D perhaps matching TRBD2 (6 bases). Trimming removed 5 bases from V and 0 bases from J, with 12 bases in between. The CDR3 covers 15 residues. Per the germline V gene, CDR1 is SGHTS and CDR2 is YDEGEE. The CDR3 region has the DNA TGTGCCAGCAGTTACGACGGGAGCTCCTACAATGAGCAGTTCTTC. This translates into CASSYDGSSYNEQFF.

This clonotype was seen at least ten times. The V call is TRBV18, the J call TRBJ2-2, with 7 bases that match TRBD1. J gave up 2 bases and V 5 bases, and 8 bases lay outside the gene matches. The CDR3 is 16 residues long. In germline, CDR1 is KGHSH, CDR2 LQKENI. CDR3 DNA: TGTGCCAGCTCATTGGGACAGCAAGGAAACACCGGGGAGCTGTTTTTT. Amino acids: CASSLGQQGNTGELFF.

There are a few counts of this clonotype. The chain has TRBV20-1 and TRBJ2-5; TRBD1 agrees at 7 bases. The germline V gene has CDR1 DFQATT and CDR2 SNEGSKA (reference sequence). CDR3 length: 15 residues. V shed 0 bases, J shed 2 bases, and the junction held 6 bases outside the gene matches. The CDR3 protein is CSARDRTGEQETQYF. Written as DNA, the CDR3 is TGCAGTGCTAGAGATAGGACAGGAGAACAAGAGACCCAGTACTTC.

This clonotype occurred many times. V usage is TRBV6-1 and J usage is TRBJ1-2; D call uncertain. V was pared by 4 bases and J by 8 bases, with 11 bases between. This CDR3 comprises 12 residues. Germline V gene lookup returns CDR1 MNHNS and CDR2 SASEGT. The CDR3 DNA follows: TGTGCCAGCAGTGCTACAGCCGAGGGCTACACCTTC. This gives the protein CASSATAEGYTF.

There are many counts of this clonotype. This chain joins TRBV9 and TRBJ2-3; tentatively, D is TRBD1 (7 bases). Germline assignment: CDR1 SGDLS and CDR2 YYNGEE. The CDR3 covers 15 residues. The ends were cut back, 3 bases at V and 5 bases at J, with 16 bases in the middle. The CDR3 spells CASSEGGGGLDTQYF. The CDR3, as DNA: TGTGCCAGCAGCGAGGGAGGAGGGGGCTTAGATACGCAGTATTTT.

This clonotype occurred a few times. The V call is TRBV7-3, the J call TRBJ1-1; a weak D match, TRBD1 (6 bases). CDR1 SGHTA and CDR2 FQGTGA come from the germline V gene. CDR3 size: 15 residues. V was shortened by 5 bases and J by 7 bases, with 20 bases between the two germline ends. This CDR3 reads CASSPQRTGAGEAFF. CDR3 in DNA: TGTGCCAGCAGCCCTCAACGGACGGGGGCCGGTGAAGCTTTCTTT.

The V call is TRBV6-5, the J call TRBJ1-6; D not resolved. Germline CDR1 reads MNHEY; CDR2 reads SVGAGI. CDR3 size: 14 residues. The ends were cut back, 3 bases at V and 9 bases at J, with 12 bases in the middle. The DNA of the CDR3 is TGTGCCAGCAGTTATCGGCAGGAGAGTTCACCCCTCCACTTT. Protein sequence: CASSYRQESSPLHF.